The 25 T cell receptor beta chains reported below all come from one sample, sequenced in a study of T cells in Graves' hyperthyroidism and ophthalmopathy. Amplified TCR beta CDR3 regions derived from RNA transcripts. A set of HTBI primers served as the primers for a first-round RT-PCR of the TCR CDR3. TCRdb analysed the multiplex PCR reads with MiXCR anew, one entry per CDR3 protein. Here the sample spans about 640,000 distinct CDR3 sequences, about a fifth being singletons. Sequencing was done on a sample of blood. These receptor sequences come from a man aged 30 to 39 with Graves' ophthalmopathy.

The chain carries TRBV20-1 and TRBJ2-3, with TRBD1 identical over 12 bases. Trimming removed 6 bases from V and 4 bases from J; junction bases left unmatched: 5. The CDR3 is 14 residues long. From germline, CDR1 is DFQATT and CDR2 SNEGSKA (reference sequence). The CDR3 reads CSAIGTGGADTQYF. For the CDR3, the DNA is TGCAGTGCCATCGGGACAGGGGGCGCAGATACGCAGTATTTT.

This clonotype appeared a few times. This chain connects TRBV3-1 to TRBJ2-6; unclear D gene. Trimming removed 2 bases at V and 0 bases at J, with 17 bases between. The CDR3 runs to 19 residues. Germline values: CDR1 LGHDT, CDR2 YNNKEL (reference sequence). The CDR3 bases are TGTGCCAGCAGCCAACTGACCCCCAAGATAAGCTCTGGGGCCAACGTCCTGACTTTC. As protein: CASSQLTPKISSGANVLTF.

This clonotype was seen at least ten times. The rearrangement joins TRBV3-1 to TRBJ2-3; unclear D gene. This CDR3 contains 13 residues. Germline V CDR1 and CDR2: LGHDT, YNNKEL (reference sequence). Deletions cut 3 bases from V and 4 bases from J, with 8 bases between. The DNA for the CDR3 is TGTGCCAGCAGCCAGACAATACCAGATACGCAGTATTTT. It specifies CASSQTIPDTQYF.

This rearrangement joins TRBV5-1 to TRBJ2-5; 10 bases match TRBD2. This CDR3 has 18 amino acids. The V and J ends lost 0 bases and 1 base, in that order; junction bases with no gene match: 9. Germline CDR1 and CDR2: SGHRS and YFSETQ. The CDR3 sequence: CASSLEFGLAEGQETQYF. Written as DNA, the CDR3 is TGCGCCAGCAGCTTGGAGTTTGGACTAGCGGAGGGCCAAGAGACCCAGTACTTC.

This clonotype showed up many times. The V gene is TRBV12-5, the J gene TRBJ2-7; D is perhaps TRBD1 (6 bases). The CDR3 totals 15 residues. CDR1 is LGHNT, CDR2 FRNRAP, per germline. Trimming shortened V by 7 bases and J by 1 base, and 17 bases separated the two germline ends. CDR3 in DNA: TGTGCTAGTGCCCCAGGGCCAGGGGAATCCTACGAGCAGTACTTC. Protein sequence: CASAPGPGESYEQYF.

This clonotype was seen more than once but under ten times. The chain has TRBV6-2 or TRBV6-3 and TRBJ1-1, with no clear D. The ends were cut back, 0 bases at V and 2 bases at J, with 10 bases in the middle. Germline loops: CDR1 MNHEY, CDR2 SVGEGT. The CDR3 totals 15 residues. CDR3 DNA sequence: TGTGCCAGCAGTTACTCGAGGCAGCGTAACACTGAAGCTTTCTTT. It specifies CASSYSRQRNTEAFF.

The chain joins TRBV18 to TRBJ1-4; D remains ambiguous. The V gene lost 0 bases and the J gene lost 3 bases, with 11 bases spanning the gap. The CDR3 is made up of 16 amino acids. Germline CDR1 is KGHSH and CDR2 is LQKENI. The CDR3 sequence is CASSPPAGSANEKLFF. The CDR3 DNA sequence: TGTGCCAGCTCACCACCGGCGGGATCGGCTAATGAAAAACTGTTTTTT. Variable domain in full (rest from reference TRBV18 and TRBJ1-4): NAGVMQNPRHLVRRRGQEARLRCSPMKGHSHVYWYRQLPEEGLKFMVYLQKENIIDESGMPKERFSAEFPKEGPSILRIQQVVRGDSAAYFCASSPPAGSANEKLFFGSGTQLSVL.

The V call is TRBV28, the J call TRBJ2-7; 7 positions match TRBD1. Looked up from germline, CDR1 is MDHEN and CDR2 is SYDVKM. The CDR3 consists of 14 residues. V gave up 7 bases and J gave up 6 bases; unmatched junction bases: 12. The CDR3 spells CASKRQGKQGEQYF. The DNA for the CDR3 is TGTGCCAGCAAAAGACAGGGAAAACAAGGCGAGCAGTACTTC.

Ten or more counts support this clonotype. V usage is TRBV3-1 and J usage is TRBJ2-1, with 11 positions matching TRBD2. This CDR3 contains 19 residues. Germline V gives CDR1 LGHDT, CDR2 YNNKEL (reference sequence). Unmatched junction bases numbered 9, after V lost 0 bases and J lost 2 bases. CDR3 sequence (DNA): TGTGCCAGCAGCCAAGAGCTAGCGGGAGGATCGTGGGCCTACAATGAGCAGTTCTTC. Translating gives CASSQELAGGSWAYNEQFF.

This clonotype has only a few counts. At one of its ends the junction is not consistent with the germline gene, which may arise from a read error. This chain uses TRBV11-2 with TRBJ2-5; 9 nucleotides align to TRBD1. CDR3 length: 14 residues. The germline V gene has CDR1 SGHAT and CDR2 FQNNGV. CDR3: CVSSSTGGQQTQYF. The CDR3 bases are TGTGTCAGCAGCTCAACAGGGGGCCAGCAGACCCAGTACTTC. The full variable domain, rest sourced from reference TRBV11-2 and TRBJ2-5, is EAGVAQSPRYKIIEKRQSVAFWCNPISGHATLYWYQQILGQGPKLLIQFQNNGVVDDSQLPKDRFSAERLKGVDSTLKIQPAKLEDSAVYLCVSSSTGGQQTQYFGPGTRLLVL.

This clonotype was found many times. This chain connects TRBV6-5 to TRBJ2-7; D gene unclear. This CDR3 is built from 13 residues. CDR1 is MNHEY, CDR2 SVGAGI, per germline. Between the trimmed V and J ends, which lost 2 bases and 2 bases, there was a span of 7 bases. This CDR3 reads CASSYPGTYEQYF. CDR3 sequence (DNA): TGTGCCAGCAGTTACCCCGGAACCTACGAGCAGTACTTC.

CDR3 protein: CASSKPGDPGELFF. In DNA form, the CDR3 reads TGTGCCAGCAGTAAACCAGGGGACCCCGGGGAGCTGTTTTTT. The chain employs TRBV5-4 and TRBJ2-2; possible D gene TRBD1, 6 bases. The V and J ends lost 5 bases and 6 bases respectively, with 14 bases between them. The germline V gene has CDR1 SGHNT and CDR2 YYREEE (reference sequence). CDR3 length: 14 residues.

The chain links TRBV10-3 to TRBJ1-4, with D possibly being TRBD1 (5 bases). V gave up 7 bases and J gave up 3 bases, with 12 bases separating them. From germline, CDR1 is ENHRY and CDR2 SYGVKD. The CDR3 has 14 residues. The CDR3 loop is CAIKETASNEKLFF. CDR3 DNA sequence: TGTGCCATCAAAGAGACAGCTTCTAATGAAAAACTGTTTTTT.

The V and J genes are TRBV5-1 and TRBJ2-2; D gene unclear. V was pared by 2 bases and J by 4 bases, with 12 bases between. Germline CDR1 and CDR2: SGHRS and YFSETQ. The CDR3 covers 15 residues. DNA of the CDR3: TGCGCCAGCAGCTTAAGGTCCCCCACCACCGGGGAGCTGTTTTTT. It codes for CASSLRSPTTGELFF. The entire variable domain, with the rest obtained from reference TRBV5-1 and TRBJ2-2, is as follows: KAGVTQTPRYLIKTRGQQVTLSCSPISGHRSVSWYQQTPGQGLQFLFEYFSETQRNKGNFPGRFSGRQFSNSRSEMNVSTLELGDSALYLCASSLRSPTTGELFFGEGSRLTVL.

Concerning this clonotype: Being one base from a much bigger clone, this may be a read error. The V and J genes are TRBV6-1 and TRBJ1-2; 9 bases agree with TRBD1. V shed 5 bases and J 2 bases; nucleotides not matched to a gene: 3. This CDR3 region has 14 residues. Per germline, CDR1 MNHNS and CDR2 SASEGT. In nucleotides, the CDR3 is TGTGCCAGCAGTCATGGGACAGGGAACTATGGCTACACCTTC. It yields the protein CASSHGTGNYGYTF.

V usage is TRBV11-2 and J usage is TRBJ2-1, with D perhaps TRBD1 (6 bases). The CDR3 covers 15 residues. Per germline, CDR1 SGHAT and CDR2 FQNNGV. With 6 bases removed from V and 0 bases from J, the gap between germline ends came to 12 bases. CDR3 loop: CASSPDRLSYNEQFF. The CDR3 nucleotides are TGTGCCAGCAGTCCTGACAGGCTCTCCTACAATGAGCAGTTCTTC.

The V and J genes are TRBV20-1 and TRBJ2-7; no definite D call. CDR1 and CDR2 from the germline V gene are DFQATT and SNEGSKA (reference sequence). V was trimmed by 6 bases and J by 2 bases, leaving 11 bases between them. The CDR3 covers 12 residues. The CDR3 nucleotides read TGCAGTGCCGAAGGCGATACCTACGAGCAGTACTTC. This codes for CSAEGDTYEQYF.

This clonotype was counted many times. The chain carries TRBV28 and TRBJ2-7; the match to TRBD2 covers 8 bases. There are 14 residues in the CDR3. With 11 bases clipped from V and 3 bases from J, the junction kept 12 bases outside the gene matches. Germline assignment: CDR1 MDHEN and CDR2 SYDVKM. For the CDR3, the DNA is TGTGCCTTAGCGGGGACGGCTAGCGGCTACGAGCAGTACTTC. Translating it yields CALAGTASGYEQYF.

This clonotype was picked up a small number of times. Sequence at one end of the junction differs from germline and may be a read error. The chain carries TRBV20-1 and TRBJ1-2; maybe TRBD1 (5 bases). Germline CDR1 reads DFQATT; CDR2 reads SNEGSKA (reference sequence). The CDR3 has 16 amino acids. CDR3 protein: CSGRERQGTLNYGYTF. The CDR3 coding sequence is TGCAGTGGTAGAGAAAGGCAGGGCACCCTTAACTATGGCTACACCTTC.

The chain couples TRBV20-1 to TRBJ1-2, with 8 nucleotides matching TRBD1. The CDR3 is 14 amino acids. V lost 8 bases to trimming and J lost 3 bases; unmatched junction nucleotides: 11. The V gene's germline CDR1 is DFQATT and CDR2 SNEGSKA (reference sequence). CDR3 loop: CSPGQGIQDYGYTF. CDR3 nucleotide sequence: TGCAGTCCAGGACAGGGAATACAGGACTATGGCTACACCTTC.

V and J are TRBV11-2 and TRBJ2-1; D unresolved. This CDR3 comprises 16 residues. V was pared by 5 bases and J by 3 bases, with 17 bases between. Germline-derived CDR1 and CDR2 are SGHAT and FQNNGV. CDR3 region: CASSPQGPNFYNEQFF. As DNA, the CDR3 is TGTGCCAGCAGCCCCCAAGGACCGAACTTCTACAATGAGCAGTTCTTC.

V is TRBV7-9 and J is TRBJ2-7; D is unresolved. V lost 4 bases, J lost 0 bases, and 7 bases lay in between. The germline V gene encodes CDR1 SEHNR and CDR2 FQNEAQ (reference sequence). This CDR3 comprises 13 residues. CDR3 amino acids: CASSWKSSYEQYF. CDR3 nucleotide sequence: TGTGCCAGCAGCTGGAAGAGCTCCTACGAGCAGTACTTC.

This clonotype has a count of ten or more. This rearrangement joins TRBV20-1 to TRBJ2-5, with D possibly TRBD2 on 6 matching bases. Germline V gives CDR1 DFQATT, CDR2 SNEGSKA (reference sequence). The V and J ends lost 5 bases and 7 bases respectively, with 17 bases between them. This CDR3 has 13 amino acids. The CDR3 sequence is CSADTGLYRTQYF. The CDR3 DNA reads TGCAGTGCTGATACAGGACTATACAGGACCCAGTACTTC.

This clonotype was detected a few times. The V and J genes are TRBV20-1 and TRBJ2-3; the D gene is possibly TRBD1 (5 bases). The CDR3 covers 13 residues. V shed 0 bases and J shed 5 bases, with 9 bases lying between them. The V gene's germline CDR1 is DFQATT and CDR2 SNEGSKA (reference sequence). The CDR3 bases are TGCAGTGCTAGAGAATCAGGGCGAGATACGCAGTATTTT. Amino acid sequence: CSARESGRDTQYF.

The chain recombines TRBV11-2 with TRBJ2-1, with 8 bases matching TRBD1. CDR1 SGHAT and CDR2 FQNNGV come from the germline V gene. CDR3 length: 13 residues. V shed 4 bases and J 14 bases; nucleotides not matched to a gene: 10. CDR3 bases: TGTGCCAGCAGCTACGGACAGGGTGGGTGGGAGTTCTTC. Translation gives CASSYGQGGWEFF.